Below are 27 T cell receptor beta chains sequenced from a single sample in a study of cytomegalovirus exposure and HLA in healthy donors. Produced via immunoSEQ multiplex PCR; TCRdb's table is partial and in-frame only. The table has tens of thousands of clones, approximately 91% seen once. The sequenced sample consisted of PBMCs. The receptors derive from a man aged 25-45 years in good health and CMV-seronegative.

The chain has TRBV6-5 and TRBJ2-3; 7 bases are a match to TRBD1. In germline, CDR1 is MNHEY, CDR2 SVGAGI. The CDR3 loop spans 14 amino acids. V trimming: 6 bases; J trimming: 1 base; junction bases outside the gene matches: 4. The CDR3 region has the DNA TGTGCCAGCAGACGACAGGGCGGCACAGATACGCAGTATTTT. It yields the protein CASRRQGGTDTQYF.

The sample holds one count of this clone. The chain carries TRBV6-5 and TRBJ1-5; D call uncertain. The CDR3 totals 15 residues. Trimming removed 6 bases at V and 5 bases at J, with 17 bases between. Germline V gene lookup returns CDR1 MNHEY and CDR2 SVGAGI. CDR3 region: CASRESDEIHQPQHF. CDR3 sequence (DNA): TGTGCCAGCAGGGAGTCAGACGAAATACATCAGCCCCAGCATTTT.

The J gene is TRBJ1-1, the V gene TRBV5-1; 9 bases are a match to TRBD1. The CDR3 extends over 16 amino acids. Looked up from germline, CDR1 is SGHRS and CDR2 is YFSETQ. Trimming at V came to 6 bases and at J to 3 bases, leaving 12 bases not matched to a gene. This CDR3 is CASKRTGVGWDTEAFF. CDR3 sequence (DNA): TGCGCCAGCAAAAGGACAGGGGTGGGTTGGGACACTGAAGCTTTCTTT.

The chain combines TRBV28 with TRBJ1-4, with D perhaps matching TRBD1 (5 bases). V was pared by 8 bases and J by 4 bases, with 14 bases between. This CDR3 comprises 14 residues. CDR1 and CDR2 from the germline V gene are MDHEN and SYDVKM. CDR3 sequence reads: CASHGGMVNEKLFF. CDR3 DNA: TGTGCCAGCCACGGGGGGATGGTTAATGAAAAACTGTTTTTT.

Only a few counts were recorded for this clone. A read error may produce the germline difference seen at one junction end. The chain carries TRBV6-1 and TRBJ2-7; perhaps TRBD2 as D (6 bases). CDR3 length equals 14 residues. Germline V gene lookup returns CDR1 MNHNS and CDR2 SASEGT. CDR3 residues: CASSGSRDSDEQYF. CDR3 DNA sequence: TGTGCCAGCAGTGGGTCGCGGGACTCCGACGAGCAGTACTTC.

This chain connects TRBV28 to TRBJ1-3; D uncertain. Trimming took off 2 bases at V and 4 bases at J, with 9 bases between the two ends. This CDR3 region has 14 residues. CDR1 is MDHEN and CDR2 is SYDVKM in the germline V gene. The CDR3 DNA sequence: TGTGCCAGCAGTTTAGTCGTCAGAGGAAACACCATATATTTT. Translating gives CASSLVVRGNTIYF.

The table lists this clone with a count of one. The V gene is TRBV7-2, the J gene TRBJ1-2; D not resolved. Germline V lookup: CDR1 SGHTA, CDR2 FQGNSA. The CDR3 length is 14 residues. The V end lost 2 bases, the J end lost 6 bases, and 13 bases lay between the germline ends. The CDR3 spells CASSLPAGTHGYTF. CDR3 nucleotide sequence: TGTGCCAGCAGCTTACCAGCAGGCACTCATGGCTACACCTTC.

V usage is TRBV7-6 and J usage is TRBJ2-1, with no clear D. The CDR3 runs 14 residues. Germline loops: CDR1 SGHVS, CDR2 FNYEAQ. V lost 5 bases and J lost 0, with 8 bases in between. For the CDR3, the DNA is TGTGCCAGCAGCCATTCTAGCTCCTACAATGAGCAGTTCTTC. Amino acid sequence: CASSHSSSYNEQFF. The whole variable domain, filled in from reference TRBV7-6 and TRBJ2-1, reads GAGVSQSPRYKVTKRGQDVALRCDPISGHVSLYWYRQALGQGPEFLTYFNYEAQQDKSGLPNDRFSAERPEGSISTLTIQRTEQRDSAMYRCASSHSSSYNEQFFGPGTRLTVL.

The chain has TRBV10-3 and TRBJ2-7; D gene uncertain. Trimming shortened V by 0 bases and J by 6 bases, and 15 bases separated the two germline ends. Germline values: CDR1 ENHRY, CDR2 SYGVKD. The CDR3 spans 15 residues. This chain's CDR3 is CAISESVKSGVEQYF. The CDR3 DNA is TGTGCCATCAGTGAGTCGGTGAAGAGTGGTGTCGAGCAGTACTTC.

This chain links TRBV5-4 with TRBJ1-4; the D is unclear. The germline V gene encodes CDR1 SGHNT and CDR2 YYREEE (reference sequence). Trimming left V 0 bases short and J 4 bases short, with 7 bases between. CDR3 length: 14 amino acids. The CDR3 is CASSLDPDNEKLFF. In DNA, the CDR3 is TGTGCCAGCAGCTTGGACCCAGATAATGAAAAACTGTTTTTT.

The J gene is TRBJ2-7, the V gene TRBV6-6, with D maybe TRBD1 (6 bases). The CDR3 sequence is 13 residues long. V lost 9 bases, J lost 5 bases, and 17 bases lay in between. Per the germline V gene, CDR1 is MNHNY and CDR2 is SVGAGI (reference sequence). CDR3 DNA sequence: TGTGCCAGTAAGAGGGGGAGCGTACACGAGCAGTACTTC. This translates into CASKRGSVHEQYF.

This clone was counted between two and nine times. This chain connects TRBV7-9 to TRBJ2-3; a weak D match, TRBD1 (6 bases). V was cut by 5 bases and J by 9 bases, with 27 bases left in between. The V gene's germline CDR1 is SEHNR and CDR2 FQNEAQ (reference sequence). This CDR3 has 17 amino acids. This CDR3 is CASSTLGRQALERTQYF. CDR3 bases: TGTGCCAGCAGCACCCTGGGACGACAGGCCTTAGAGAGGACGCAGTATTTT.

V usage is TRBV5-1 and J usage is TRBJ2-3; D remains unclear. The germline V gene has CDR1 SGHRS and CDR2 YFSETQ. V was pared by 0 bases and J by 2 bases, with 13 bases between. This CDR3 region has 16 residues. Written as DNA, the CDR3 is TGCGCCAGCAGCTTGGCGAGCCGGGTCGCCACAGATACGCAGTATTTT. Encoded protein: CASSLASRVATDTQYF.

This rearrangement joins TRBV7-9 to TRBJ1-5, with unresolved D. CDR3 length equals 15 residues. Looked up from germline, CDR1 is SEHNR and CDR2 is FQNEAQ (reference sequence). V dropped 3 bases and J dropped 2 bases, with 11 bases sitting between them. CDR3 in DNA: TGTGCCAGCAGCTTGGATGGGAGGGGCAATCAGCCCCAGCATTTT. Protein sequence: CASSLDGRGNQPQHF. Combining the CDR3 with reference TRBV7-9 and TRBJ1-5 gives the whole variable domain DTGVSQNPRHKITKRGQNVTFRCDPISEHNRLYWYRQTLGQGPEFLTYFQNEAQLEKSRLLSDRFSAERPKGSFSTLEIQRTEQGDSAMYLCASSLDGRGNQPQHFGDGTRLSIL.

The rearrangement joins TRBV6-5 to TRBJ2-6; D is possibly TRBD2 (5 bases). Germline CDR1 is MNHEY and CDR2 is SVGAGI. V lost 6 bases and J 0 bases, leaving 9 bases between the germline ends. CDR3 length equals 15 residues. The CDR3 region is CASRVRGSGANVLTF. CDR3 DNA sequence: TGTGCCAGCAGAGTCCGGGGCTCTGGGGCCAACGTCCTGACTTTC.

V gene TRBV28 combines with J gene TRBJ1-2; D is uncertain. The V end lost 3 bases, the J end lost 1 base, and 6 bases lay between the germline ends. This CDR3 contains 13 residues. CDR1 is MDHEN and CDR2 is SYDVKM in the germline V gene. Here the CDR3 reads CASSLSVNYGYTF. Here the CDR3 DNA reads TGTGCCAGCAGTTTGTCTGTTAACTATGGCTACACCTTC.

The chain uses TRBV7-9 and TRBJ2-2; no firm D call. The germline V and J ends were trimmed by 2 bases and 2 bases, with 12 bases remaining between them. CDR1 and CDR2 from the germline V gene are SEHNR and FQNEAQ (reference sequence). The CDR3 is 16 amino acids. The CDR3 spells CASSLLYRVNTGELFF. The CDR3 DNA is TGTGCCAGCAGCTTATTATATCGAGTTAACACCGGGGAGCTGTTTTTT.

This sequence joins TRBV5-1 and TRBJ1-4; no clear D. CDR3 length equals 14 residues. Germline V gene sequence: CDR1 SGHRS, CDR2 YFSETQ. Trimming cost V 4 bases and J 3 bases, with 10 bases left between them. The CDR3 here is CASSVGNPNEKLFF. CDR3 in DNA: TGCGCCAGCAGCGTCGGGAACCCTAATGAAAAACTGTTTTTT.

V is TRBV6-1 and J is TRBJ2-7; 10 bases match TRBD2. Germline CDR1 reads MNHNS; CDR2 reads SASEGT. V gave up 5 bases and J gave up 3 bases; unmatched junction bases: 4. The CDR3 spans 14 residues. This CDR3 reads CASSPGLADYEQYF. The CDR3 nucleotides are TGTGCCAGCAGTCCCGGACTAGCGGACTACGAGCAGTACTTC.

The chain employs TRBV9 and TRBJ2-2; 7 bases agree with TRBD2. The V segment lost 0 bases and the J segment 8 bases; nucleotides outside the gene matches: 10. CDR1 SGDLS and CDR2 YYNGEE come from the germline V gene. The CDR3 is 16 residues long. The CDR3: CASSVEGLLGAGELFF. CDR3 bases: TGTGCCAGCAGCGTAGAGGGACTACTGGGAGCTGGGGAGCTGTTTTTT.

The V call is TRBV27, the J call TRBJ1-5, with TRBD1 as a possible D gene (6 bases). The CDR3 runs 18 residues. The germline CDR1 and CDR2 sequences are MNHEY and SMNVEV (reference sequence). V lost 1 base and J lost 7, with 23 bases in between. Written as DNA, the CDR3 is TGTGCCAGCAGTTTATTTCGGGCATCGGGGGGCCCGGGGCAGCCCCAGCATTTT. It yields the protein CASSLFRASGGPGQPQHF.

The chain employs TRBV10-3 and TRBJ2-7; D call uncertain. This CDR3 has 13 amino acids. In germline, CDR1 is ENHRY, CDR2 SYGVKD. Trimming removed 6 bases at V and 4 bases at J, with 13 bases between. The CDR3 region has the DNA TGTGCCATCAGCTTACGGTCGGGTTACGAGCAGTACTTC. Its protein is CAISLRSGYEQYF.

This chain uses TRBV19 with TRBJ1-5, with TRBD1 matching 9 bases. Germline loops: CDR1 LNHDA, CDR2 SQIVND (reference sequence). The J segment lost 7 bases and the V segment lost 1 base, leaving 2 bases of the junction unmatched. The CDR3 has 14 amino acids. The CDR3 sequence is CASSIATGGQPQHF. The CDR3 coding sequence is TGTGCCAGTAGTATAGCGACAGGGGGACAGCCCCAGCATTTT. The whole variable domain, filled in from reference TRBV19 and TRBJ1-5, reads DGGITQSPKYLFRKEGQNVTLSCEQNLNHDAMYWYRQDPGQGLRLIYYSQIVNDFQKGDIAEGYSVSREKKESFPLTVTSAQKNPTAFYLCASSIATGGQPQHFGDGTRLSIL.

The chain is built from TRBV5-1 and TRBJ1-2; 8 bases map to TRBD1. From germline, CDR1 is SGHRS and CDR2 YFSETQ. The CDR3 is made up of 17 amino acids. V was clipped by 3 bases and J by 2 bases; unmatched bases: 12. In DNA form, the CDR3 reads TGCGCCAGCAGCTCAACCGGGACAGGAGACATAAACTATGGCTACACCTTC. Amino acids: CASSSTGTGDINYGYTF.

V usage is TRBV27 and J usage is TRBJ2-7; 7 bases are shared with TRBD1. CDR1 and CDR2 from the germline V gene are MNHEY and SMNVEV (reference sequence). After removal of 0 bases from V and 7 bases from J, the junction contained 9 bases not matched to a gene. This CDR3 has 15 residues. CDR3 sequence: CASSLSTQGLREQYF. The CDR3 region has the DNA TGTGCCAGCAGTTTATCTACACAGGGGCTCCGGGAGCAGTACTTC.

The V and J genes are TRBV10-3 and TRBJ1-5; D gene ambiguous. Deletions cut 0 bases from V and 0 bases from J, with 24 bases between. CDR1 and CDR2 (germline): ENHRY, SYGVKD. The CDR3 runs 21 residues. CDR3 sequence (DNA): TGTGCCATCAGTGAGTCGACTCAGTCCCCCCCAGAGATTTATAGCAATCAGCCCCAGCATTTT. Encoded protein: CAISESTQSPPEIYSNQPQHF.

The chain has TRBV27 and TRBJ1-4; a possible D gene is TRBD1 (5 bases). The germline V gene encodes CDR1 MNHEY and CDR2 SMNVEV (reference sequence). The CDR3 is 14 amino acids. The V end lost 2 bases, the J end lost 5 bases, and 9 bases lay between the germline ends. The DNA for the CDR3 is TGTGCCAGCAGTTTACAGGGTTTGAATGAAAAACTGTTTTTT. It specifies CASSLQGLNEKLFF. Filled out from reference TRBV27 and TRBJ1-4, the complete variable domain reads EAQVTQNPRYLITVTGKKLTVTCSQNMNHEYMSWYRQDPGLGLRQIYYSMNVEVTDKGDVPEGYKVSRKEKRNFPLILESPSPNQTSLYFCASSLQGLNEKLFFGSGTQLSVL.